What follows is one T cell receptor beta chain and its context. The V end lost 6 bases, the J end lost 4 bases, and 10 bases lay between the germline ends. CDR1 MNHEY and CDR2 SVGAGI come from the germline V gene. The CDR3 loop spans 13 amino acids. Here immunoSEQ multiplex PCR was the method, and the copy in TCRdb shows in-frame clones only, minus some. Among more than 200,000 clones listed, more than 75% were seen once. This sample was taken from a study of blood T cell repertoires in COVID-19. The specimen sequenced was peripheral blood. The rearrangement uses TRBV6-5 and TRBJ1-5; D is unresolved. This receptor was identified in an older man with acute or convalescent COVID-19. In DNA form, the CDR3 reads TGTGCCAGCAGCCAGACTCGTAATCAGCCCCAGCATTTT. Encoded protein: CASSQTRNQPQHF.